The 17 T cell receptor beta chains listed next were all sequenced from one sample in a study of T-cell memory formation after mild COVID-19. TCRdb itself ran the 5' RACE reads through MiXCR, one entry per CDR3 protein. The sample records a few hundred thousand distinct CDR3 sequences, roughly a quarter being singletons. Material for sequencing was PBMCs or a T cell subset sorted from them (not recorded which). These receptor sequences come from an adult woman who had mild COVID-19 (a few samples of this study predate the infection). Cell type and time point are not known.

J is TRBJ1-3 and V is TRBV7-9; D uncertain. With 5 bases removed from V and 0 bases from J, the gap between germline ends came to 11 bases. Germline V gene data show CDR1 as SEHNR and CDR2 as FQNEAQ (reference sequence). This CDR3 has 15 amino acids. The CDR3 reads CASSPKGGSGNTIYF. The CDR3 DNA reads TGTGCCAGCAGCCCAAAGGGAGGCTCTGGAAACACCATATATTTT.

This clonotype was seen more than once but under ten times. DNA of the CDR3: TGTGCCAGCAGCCTCGGGACAGGGCTTGAAGCTTTCTTT. This translates into CASSLGTGLEAFF. The chain combines TRBV7-9 with TRBJ1-1, with 9 bases lining up with TRBD1. Losses at the gene ends were 5 bases for V and 7 bases for J; bases not matched to a gene: 5. Germline CDR1 SEHNR, CDR2 FQNEAQ (reference sequence). CDR3 size: 13 residues. Full variable domain (outside the CDR3, taken from reference TRBV7-9 and TRBJ1-1): DTGVSQNPRHKITKRGQNVTFRCDPISEHNRLYWYRQTLGQGPEFLTYFQNEAQLEKSRLLSDRFSAERPKGSFSTLEIQRTEQGDSAMYLCASSLGTGLEAFFGQGTRLTVV.

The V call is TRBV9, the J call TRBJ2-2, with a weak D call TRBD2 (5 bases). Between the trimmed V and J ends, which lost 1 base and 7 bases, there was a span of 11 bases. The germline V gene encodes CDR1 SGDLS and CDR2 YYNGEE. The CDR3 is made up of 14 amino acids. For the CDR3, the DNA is TGTGCCAGCAGCGTAAGGACTTTGGGCGGGGAGCTGTTTTTT. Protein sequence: CASSVRTLGGELFF.

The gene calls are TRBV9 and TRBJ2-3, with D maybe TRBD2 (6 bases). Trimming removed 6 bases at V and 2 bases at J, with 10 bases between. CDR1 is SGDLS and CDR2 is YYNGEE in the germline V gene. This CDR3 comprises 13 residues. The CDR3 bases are TGTGCCAGCACTGCGGGGATCACAGATACGCAGTATTTT. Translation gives CASTAGITDTQYF.

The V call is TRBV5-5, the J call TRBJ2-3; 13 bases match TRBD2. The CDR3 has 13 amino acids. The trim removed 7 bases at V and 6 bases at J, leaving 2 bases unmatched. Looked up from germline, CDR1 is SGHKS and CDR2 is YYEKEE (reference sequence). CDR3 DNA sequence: TGTGCCAGCCGGACTAGCGGGAGTGATACGCAGTATTTT. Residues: CASRTSGSDTQYF.

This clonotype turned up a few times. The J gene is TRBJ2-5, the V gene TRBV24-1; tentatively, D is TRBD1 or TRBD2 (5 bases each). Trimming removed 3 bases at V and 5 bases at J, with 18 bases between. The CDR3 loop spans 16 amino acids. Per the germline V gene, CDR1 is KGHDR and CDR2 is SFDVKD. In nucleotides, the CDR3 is TGTGCCACCAGTGATACGCCGGGGCCGATTGGGGAGACCCAGTACTTC. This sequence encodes CATSDTPGPIGETQYF.

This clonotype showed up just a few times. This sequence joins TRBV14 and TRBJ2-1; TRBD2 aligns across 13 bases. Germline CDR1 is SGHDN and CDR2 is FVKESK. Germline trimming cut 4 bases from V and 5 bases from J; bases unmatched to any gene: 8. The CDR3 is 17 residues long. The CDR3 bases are TGTGCCAGCAGCCCATCTAGACTAGCGGGAGGACACAATGAGCAGTTCTTC. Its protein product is CASSPSRLAGGHNEQFF.

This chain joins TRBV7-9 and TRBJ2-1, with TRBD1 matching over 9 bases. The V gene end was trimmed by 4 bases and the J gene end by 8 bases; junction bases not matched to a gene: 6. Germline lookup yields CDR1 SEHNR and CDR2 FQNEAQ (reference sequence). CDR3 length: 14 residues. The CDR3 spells CASSSGTGWDEQFF. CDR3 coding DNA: TGTGCCAGCAGCTCCGGGACAGGGTGGGATGAGCAGTTCTTC.

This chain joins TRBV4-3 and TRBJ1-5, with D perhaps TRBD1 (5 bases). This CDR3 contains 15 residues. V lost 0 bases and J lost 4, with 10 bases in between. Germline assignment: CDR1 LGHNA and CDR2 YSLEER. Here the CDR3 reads CASSQELTVNQPQHF. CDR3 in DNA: TGCGCCAGCAGCCAAGAGTTGACAGTAAATCAGCCCCAGCATTTT.

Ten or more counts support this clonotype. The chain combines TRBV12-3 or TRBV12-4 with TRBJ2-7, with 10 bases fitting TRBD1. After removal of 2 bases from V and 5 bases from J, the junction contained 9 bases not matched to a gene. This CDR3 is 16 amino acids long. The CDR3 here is CASSLRWTGGYHEQYF. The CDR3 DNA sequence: TGTGCCAGCAGTTTACGTTGGACAGGGGGATATCACGAGCAGTACTTC.

CDR3 in amino acids: CASGLNRASAQYF. In DNA, the CDR3 is TGTGCTAGTGGTCTCAACAGGGCGTCGGCCCAGTACTTC. The genes are TRBV12-5 and TRBJ2-5, with D possibly matching TRBD1 (6 bases). Trimming cost V 5 bases and J 9 bases, with 16 bases left between them. In germline, CDR1 is LGHNT, CDR2 FRNRAP. This CDR3 has 13 residues.

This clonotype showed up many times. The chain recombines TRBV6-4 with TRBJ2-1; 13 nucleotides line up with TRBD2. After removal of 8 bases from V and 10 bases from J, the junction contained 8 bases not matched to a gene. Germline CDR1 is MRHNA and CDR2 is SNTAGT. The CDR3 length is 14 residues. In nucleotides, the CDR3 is TGTGCCAGCTCGGGACTAGCGGGATCATGGGAGCAGTTCTTC. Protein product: CASSGLAGSWEQFF.

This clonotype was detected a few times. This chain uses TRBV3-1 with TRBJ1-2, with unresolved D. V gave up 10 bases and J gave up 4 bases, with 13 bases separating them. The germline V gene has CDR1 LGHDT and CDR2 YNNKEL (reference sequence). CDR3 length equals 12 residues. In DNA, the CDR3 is TGTGCCACCGGACCTCACTCCTATGGCTACACCTTC. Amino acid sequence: CATGPHSYGYTF.

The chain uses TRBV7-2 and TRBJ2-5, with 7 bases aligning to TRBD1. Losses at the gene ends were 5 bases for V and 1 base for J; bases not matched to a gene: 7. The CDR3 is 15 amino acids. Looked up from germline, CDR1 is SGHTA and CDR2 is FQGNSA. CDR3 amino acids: CASSPGQLLQETQYF. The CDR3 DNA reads TGTGCCAGCAGCCCGGGACAGTTACTCCAAGAGACCCAGTACTTC. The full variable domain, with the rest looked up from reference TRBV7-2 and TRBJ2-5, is GAGVSQSPSNKVTEKGKDVELRCDPISGHTALYWYRQSLGQGLEFLIYFQGNSAPDKSGLPSDRFSAERTGGSVSTLTIQRTQQEDSAVYLCASSPGQLLQETQYFGPGTRLLVL.

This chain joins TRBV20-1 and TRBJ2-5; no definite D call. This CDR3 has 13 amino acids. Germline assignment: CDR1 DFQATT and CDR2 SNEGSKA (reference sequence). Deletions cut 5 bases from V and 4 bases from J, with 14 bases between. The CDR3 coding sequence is TGCAGTGCTCCAAAGCGATTAGGAGAGACCCAGTACTTC. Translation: CSAPKRLGETQYF.

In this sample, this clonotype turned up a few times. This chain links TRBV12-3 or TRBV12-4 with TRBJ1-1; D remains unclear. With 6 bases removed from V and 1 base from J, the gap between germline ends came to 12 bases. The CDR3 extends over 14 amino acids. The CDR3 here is CASSWRVTNTEAFF. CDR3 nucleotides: TGTGCCAGCAGCTGGAGGGTAACGAACACTGAAGCTTTCTTT.

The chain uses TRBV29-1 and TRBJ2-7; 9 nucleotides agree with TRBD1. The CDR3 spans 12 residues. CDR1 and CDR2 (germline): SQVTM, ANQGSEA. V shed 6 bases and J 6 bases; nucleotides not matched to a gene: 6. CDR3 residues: CSVLSTGGEQYF. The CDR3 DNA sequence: TGCAGCGTCCTTTCGACAGGGGGCGAGCAGTACTTC.